The 5 T cell receptor beta chains below all came from one sample that was sequenced in a study of Graves' ophthalmopathy and Graves' hyperthyroidism. Amplification of the TCR beta CDR3 regions used RNA transcripts (as template). First-round RT-PCR employed HTBI primers, with a second-round multiplex PCR after it. MiXCR was run by TCRdb on the multiplex PCR reads, yielding one entry per CDR3 protein. The repertoire includes around 670,000 distinct CDR3 sequences, roughly 41% of them detected once, and about 40% sits in the top ten. Sequences were obtained from peripheral blood. All receptors come from an adult man with Graves' ophthalmopathy.

A few counts support this clonotype. In DNA, the CDR3 is TGTGCCAGCAGCTTTAATGGCGGGAACTCCCAAGAGACCCAGTACTTC. Residues: CASSFNGGNSQETQYF. This chain links TRBV7-2 with TRBJ2-5, with D perhaps TRBD2 (6 bases). Germline CDR1 SGHTA, CDR2 FQGNSA. V was clipped by 3 bases and J by 1 base, with 15 bases between them. This CDR3 is 16 amino acids long.

This chain uses TRBV6-1 with TRBJ1-1; the D gene is possibly TRBD1 (5 bases). This CDR3 is 12 amino acids long. Trimming removed 11 bases from V and 6 bases from J, with 16 bases in between. Per germline, CDR1 MNHNS and CDR2 SASEGT. The CDR3 reads CAHWGEIPEAFF. The CDR3 DNA is TGTGCCCACTGGGGGGAAATCCCTGAAGCTTTCTTT.

The chain carries TRBV25-1 and TRBJ2-2; 9 positions match TRBD1. The V gene's germline CDR1 is MGHDK and CDR2 SYGVNS. V shed 6 bases, J shed 3 bases, and the junction held 8 bases outside the gene matches. The CDR3 is made up of 16 amino acids. CDR3 DNA: TGTGCCAGCAGCCCAAAGACAGGGGGATACACCGGGGAGCTGTTTTTT. Translating gives CASSPKTGGYTGELFF.

In its sample, this clonotype was seen many times. The V and J genes are TRBV29-1 and TRBJ1-1; D remains ambiguous. The germline V gene encodes CDR1 SQVTM and CDR2 ANQGSEA. Trimming cost V 2 bases and J 5 bases, with 15 bases left between them. This CDR3 is built from 14 residues. CDR3 amino acids: CSVEFTGWETEAFF. The CDR3 nucleotides are TGCAGCGTTGAATTCACGGGATGGGAGACTGAAGCTTTCTTT.

The chain links TRBV20-1 to TRBJ2-5, with D possibly matching TRBD1 (8 bases). CDR1 DFQATT and CDR2 SNEGSKA come from the germline V gene (reference sequence). Trimming cost V 1 base and J 5 bases, with 20 bases left between them. The CDR3 runs to 16 residues. The CDR3 DNA is TGCAGTGCTAGAGGGGGGACAGGTGGGGGGGTCGAGACCCAGTACTTC. Translated, it gives CSARGGTGGGVETQYF.